This T cell receptor beta chain was recorded in a study of blood T cell repertoires in COVID-19. Study information: Samples came from the United States, Italy and Spain, spanning acute and convalescent COVID-19. PBMCs, B-cell-depleted T cells, or T cells were the source of the cDNA or gDNA that made up the material.

Germline V gives CDR1 MNHEY, CDR2 SMNVEV (reference sequence). Trimming took 2 bases from V and 6 from J, leaving 11 bases between them. The CDR3 sequence is 14 residues long. In the authors' methods: Reference gene primer amplification gave estimated nucleated cell counts. The repertoire was sequenced with immunoSEQ multiplex PCR; TCRdb's copy has only in-frame clones and lacks some. V, J and clone size are taken as reported in that table, and D and trimming were inferred from the DNA itself. Counted here are 200,000 to 300,000 clones, 75% to 90% occurring once; the ten biggest clones make up over 3.5%.

This chain links TRBV27 with TRBJ2-4, with D perhaps TRBD1 (6 bases). The sample was peripheral blood. The clonotype originates from a woman aged 40 to 50 with acute or convalescent COVID-19. The chain's CDR3 is CASSLRRGGNIQYF. As DNA, the CDR3 is TGTGCCAGCAGTTTACGGAGAGGGGGAAACATTCAGTACTTC.